This is a list of T cell receptor beta chains from one sample in a study of OX40 agonist ivuxolimab in advanced cancers. Data came from immunoSEQ multiplex PCR; TCRdb stores just in-frame clones and leaves some out. The sample consists of over 45,000 clones, about 89% of them appearing once. This specimen was CD4+ or CD8+ T cells sorted from blood, taken in a trial of the OX40 agonist ivuxolimab. The receptors shown here come from an adult with an advanced solid tumor such as melanoma, head and neck, liver or kidney cancer. CDR3s include the opening cysteine and the closing phenylalanine or tryptophan. The order of the fields is J gene, V gene, clone size, D gene, CDR3 protein, CDR3 DNA. D genes are given only for firm matches. For some rows the clone size is stated as once, few or many, or as a class when expanded; others skip it.

j_gene: TRBJ1-1; v_gene: TRBV15; abundance: .; d_gene: .; CDR3aa: CATSRKTEPITEAFF; CDR3nt: TGTGCCACCAGCAGAAAGACAGAGCCGATCACTGAAGCTTTCTTT
j_gene: TRBJ2-1; v_gene: TRBV11-3; abundance: .; d_gene: .; CDR3aa: CASSLEGGNNEQFF; CDR3nt: TGTGCCAGCAGCTTAGAGGGGGGTAACAATGAGCAGTTCTTC
j_gene: TRBJ2-5; v_gene: TRBV5-1; abundance: .; d_gene: .; CDR3aa: CASSLGVGGIETQYF; CDR3nt: TGCGCCAGCAGCTTGGGAGTAGGGGGAATCGAGACCCAGTACTTC
j_gene: TRBJ2-7; v_gene: TRBV18; abundance: .; d_gene: TRBD1; CDR3aa: CASSPVGQLTYEQYF; CDR3nt: TGTGCCAGCTCACCTGTGGGACAGTTGACCTACGAGCAGTACTTC
j_gene: TRBJ2-7; v_gene: TRBV7-8; abundance: .; d_gene: .; CDR3aa: CASSFEDAGLEQYF; CDR3nt: TGTGCCAGCAGCTTCGAAGACGCAGGTCTCGAGCAGTACTTC
j_gene: TRBJ2-1; v_gene: TRBV9; abundance: .; d_gene: .; CDR3aa: CASSVRGLPYNEQFF; CDR3nt: TGTGCCAGCAGCGTCCGGGGGCTGCCCTACAATGAGCAGTTCTTC
j_gene: TRBJ1-2; v_gene: TRBV19; abundance: .; d_gene: TRBD1; CDR3aa: CASSRTGVTYGYTF; CDR3nt: TGTGCCAGTTCCCGGACAGGGGTGACCTATGGCTACACCTTC
j_gene: TRBJ2-5; v_gene: TRBV2; abundance: .; d_gene: .; CDR3aa: CASSYERTQYF; CDR3nt: TGTGCCAGCTCCTACGAGAGGACCCAGTACTTC
j_gene: TRBJ2-1; v_gene: TRBV18; abundance: .; d_gene: .; CDR3aa: CASSLRQAPYNEQFF; CDR3nt: TGTGCCAGCTCACTCCGACAGGCACCCTACAATGAGCAGTTCTTC
j_gene: TRBJ1-3; v_gene: TRBV30; abundance: .; d_gene: .; CDR3aa: CAWSRGSSGNTIYF; CDR3nt: TGTGCCTGGAGTAGGGGCAGCTCTGGAAACACCATATATTTT
j_gene: TRBJ2-7; v_gene: TRBV14; abundance: once; d_gene: .; CDR3aa: CASSQRDGYEQYF; CDR3nt: TGTGCCAGCAGCCAAAGAGACGGGTACGAGCAGTACTTC
j_gene: TRBJ1-2; v_gene: TRBV10-3; abundance: .; d_gene: .; CDR3aa: CAISEDLNYGYTF; CDR3nt: TGTGCCATCAGTGAAGACCTTAACTATGGCTACACCTTC
j_gene: TRBJ2-7; v_gene: TRBV4-1; abundance: .; d_gene: .; CDR3aa: CASSRGHDERQYF; CDR3nt: TGCGCCAGCAGCCGAGGGCACGACGAGAGGCAGTACTTC
j_gene: TRBJ2-3; v_gene: TRBV5-5; abundance: .; d_gene: TRBD1; CDR3aa: CASSSLRGRTDTQYF; CDR3nt: TGTGCCAGCAGCAGCCTAAGGGGGCGGACAGATACGCAGTATTTT
j_gene: TRBJ2-2; v_gene: TRBV5-4; abundance: .; d_gene: TRBD1; CDR3aa: CASSLGQGGTGELFF; CDR3nt: TGTGCCAGCAGCTTGGGACAGGGTGGCACCGGGGAGCTGTTTTTT
j_gene: TRBJ2-1; v_gene: TRBV9; abundance: .; d_gene: .; CDR3aa: CASSVDGSGYNEQFF; CDR3nt: TGTGCCAGCAGCGTAGACGGGAGTGGCTACAATGAGCAGTTCTTC
j_gene: TRBJ1-3; v_gene: TRBV9; abundance: .; d_gene: .; CDR3aa: CASGVDGNTIYF; CDR3nt: TGTGCCAGCGGGGTTGATGGAAACACCATATATTTT
j_gene: TRBJ2-5; v_gene: TRBV5-1; abundance: .; d_gene: TRBD2; CDR3aa: CASSLGLAGGAQYF; CDR3nt: TGCGCCAGCAGCTTGGGGCTAGCGGGAGGCGCCCAGTACTTC
j_gene: TRBJ1-4; v_gene: TRBV10-3; abundance: .; d_gene: TRBD1; CDR3aa: CAISDPGQDGGEKLFF; CDR3nt: TGTGCCATCAGTGACCCGGGACAGGACGGAGGTGAAAAACTGTTTTTT
j_gene: TRBJ1-2; v_gene: TRBV2; abundance: .; d_gene: TRBD1; CDR3aa: CASRGDRNYGYTF; CDR3nt: TGTGCCAGCCGAGGGGACAGGAACTATGGCTACACCTTC
j_gene: TRBJ1-5; v_gene: TRBV6-1; abundance: .; d_gene: .; CDR3aa: CASSEGRAGGQPQHF; CDR3nt: TGTGCCAGCAGTGAAGGAAGGGCAGGAGGTCAGCCCCAGCATTTT
j_gene: TRBJ1-3; v_gene: TRBV27; abundance: .; d_gene: .; CDR3aa: CASSLFAGAGNTIYF; CDR3nt: TGTGCCAGCAGTTTATTTGCAGGGGCCGGAAACACCATATATTTT
j_gene: TRBJ1-4; v_gene: TRBV30; abundance: .; d_gene: TRBD1; CDR3aa: CACTSGTVSGLFF; CDR3nt: TGTGCCTGCACTTCCGGGACAGTAAGCGGACTGTTTTTT
j_gene: TRBJ2-3; v_gene: TRBV5-4; abundance: .; d_gene: .; CDR3aa: CASSLSLGADTQYF; CDR3nt: TGTGCCAGCAGCTTAAGTCTAGGGGCGGATACGCAGTATTTT
j_gene: TRBJ1-1; v_gene: TRBV19; abundance: .; d_gene: TRBD1; CDR3aa: CASSAQGAIYTEAFF; CDR3nt: TGTGCCAGTAGTGCACAGGGGGCGATATACACTGAAGCTTTCTTT
j_gene: TRBJ2-5; v_gene: TRBV19; abundance: .; d_gene: .; CDR3aa: CASSIEFPGRETQYF; CDR3nt: TGTGCCAGTAGTATAGAATTCCCAGGGAGGGAGACCCAGTACTTC
j_gene: TRBJ1-2; v_gene: TRBV20-1; abundance: .; d_gene: .; CDR3aa: CSARAGAGYTF; CDR3nt: TGCAGTGCTAGGGCGGGGGCCGGCTACACCTTC
j_gene: TRBJ2-1; v_gene: TRBV5-1; abundance: .; d_gene: .; CDR3aa: CASSLVGDKGNEQFF; CDR3nt: TGCGCCAGCAGCTTGGTGGGCGATAAAGGCAATGAGCAGTTCTTC
j_gene: TRBJ2-7; v_gene: TRBV5-1; abundance: .; d_gene: .; CDR3aa: CASSPEAGATYEQYF; CDR3nt: TGCGCCAGCAGCCCTGAAGCAGGCGCCACCTACGAGCAGTACTTC
j_gene: TRBJ1-2; v_gene: TRBV6-1; abundance: .; d_gene: .; CDR3aa: CASSELWEGYTF; CDR3nt: TGTGCCAGCAGTGAACTATGGGAGGGCTACACCTTC
j_gene: TRBJ1-2; v_gene: TRBV5-5; abundance: once; d_gene: .; CDR3aa: CASSLEGLSYGYTF; CDR3nt: TGTGCCAGCAGCTTGGAGGGGCTCAGCTATGGCTACACCTTC
j_gene: TRBJ1-1; v_gene: TRBV6-6; abundance: .; d_gene: .; CDR3aa: CASSSPGGTEAFF; CDR3nt: TGTGCCAGCAGTTCCCCCGGGGGCACTGAAGCTTTCTTT
j_gene: TRBJ1-1; v_gene: TRBV5-6; abundance: .; d_gene: .; CDR3aa: CASSLEVNTEAFF; CDR3nt: TGTGCCAGCAGCTTGGAGGTAAACACTGAAGCTTTCTTT
j_gene: TRBJ1-4; v_gene: TRBV9; abundance: .; d_gene: .; CDR3aa: CASSVMGGAGEKLFF; CDR3nt: TGTGCCAGCAGCGTAATGGGGGGCGCGGGTGAAAAACTGTTTTTT
j_gene: TRBJ1-5; v_gene: TRBV28; abundance: .; d_gene: TRBD1; CDR3aa: CASSSGQGLSPQHF; CDR3nt: TGTGCCAGCAGTTCCGGACAGGGGTTGTCGCCCCAGCATTTT
j_gene: TRBJ2-3; v_gene: TRBV2; abundance: .; d_gene: .; CDR3aa: CASSEAEGSTDTQYF; CDR3nt: TGTGCCAGCAGTGAAGCTGAAGGAAGTACAGATACGCAGTATTTT
j_gene: TRBJ2-7; v_gene: TRBV19; abundance: .; d_gene: TRBD1; CDR3aa: CASSRGRGTYEQYF; CDR3nt: TGTGCCAGTAGTAGAGGCAGGGGGACCTACGAGCAGTACTTC
j_gene: TRBJ2-5; v_gene: TRBV11-2; abundance: .; d_gene: TRBD2; CDR3aa: CASSSSSGRAVVETQYF; CDR3nt: TGTGCCAGCAGCTCGTCTAGCGGGAGGGCGGTTGTGGAGACCCAGTACTTC
j_gene: TRBJ1-3; v_gene: TRBV7-2; abundance: .; d_gene: .; CDR3aa: CASSLVMGGNTIYF; CDR3nt: TGTGCCAGCAGCTTAGTTATGGGTGGAAACACCATATATTTT
j_gene: TRBJ2-3; v_gene: TRBV7-9; abundance: few; d_gene: .; CDR3aa: CASSLGPQYF; CDR3nt: TGTGCCAGCAGCTTGGGTCCGCAGTATTTT
j_gene: TRBJ2-7; v_gene: TRBV28; abundance: .; d_gene: TRBD1; CDR3aa: CASSLPDRAAYEQYF; CDR3nt: TGTGCCAGCAGTTTACCGGACAGGGCTGCCTACGAGCAGTACTTC
j_gene: TRBJ1-2; v_gene: TRBV5-1; abundance: .; d_gene: TRBD1; CDR3aa: CASSWTGGADGYTF; CDR3nt: TGCGCCAGCAGCTGGACAGGGGGCGCGGATGGCTACACCTTC
j_gene: TRBJ1-2; v_gene: TRBV19; abundance: few; d_gene: TRBD1; CDR3aa: CASTVDRGSGGYTF; CDR3nt: TGTGCCAGTACCGTCGACAGGGGCTCGGGTGGCTACACCTTC
j_gene: TRBJ2-1; v_gene: TRBV5-1; abundance: .; d_gene: .; CDR3aa: CASSQLGGENNEQFF; CDR3nt: TGCGCCAGCAGTCAGTTGGGCGGAGAAAACAATGAGCAGTTCTTC
j_gene: TRBJ2-7; v_gene: TRBV4-1; abundance: .; d_gene: TRBD2; CDR3aa: CASSQVGAGGTHEQYF; CDR3nt: TGCGCCAGCAGCCAAGTCGGCGCGGGAGGGACCCACGAGCAGTACTTC
j_gene: TRBJ1-5; v_gene: TRBV2; abundance: .; d_gene: .; CDR3aa: CASSSGARHQPQHF; CDR3nt: TGTGCCAGCAGTTCAGGCGCCCGACATCAGCCCCAGCATTTT
j_gene: TRBJ1-1; v_gene: TRBV4-1; abundance: .; d_gene: .; CDR3aa: CASSQLPLGGVEAFF; CDR3nt: TGCGCCAGCAGCCAACTCCCACTGGGGGGGGTTGAAGCTTTCTTT
j_gene: TRBJ1-5; v_gene: TRBV6-9; abundance: .; d_gene: TRBD1; CDR3aa: CASRPTDREGRQPQHF; CDR3nt: TGTGCCAGCAGACCGACGGACAGGGAGGGTCGACAGCCCCAGCATTTT
j_gene: TRBJ2-7; v_gene: TRBV12-5; abundance: once; d_gene: TRBD2; CDR3aa: CASAGVSGSNEQYF; CDR3nt: TGTGCTAGTGCCGGGGTTAGCGGGAGTAACGAGCAGTACTTC
j_gene: TRBJ2-5; v_gene: TRBV6-1; abundance: .; d_gene: TRBD1; CDR3aa: CASSPVQGSKTQYF; CDR3nt: TGTGCCAGCAGTCCAGTACAGGGGTCGAAGACCCAGTACTTC
j_gene: TRBJ2-7; v_gene: TRBV5-1; abundance: .; d_gene: .; CDR3aa: CASSRMGSESGEQYF; CDR3nt: TGCGCCAGCAGCCGGATGGGATCAGAATCAGGAGAGCAGTACTTC
j_gene: TRBJ2-7; v_gene: TRBV28; abundance: .; d_gene: TRBD2; CDR3aa: CASNSGGQAGLEQYF; CDR3nt: TGTGCCAGCAACTCGGGGGGTCAGGCGGGACTCGAGCAGTACTTC